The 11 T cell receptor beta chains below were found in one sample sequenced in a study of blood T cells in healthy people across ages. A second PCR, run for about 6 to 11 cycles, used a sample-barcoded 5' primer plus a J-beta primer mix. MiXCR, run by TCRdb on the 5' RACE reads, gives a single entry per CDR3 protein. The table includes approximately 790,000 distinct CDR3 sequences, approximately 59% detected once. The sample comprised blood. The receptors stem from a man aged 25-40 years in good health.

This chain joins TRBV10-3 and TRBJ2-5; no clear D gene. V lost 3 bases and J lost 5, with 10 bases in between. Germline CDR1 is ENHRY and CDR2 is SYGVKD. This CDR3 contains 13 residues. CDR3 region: CAISESGLETQYF. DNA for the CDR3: TGTGCCATCAGTGAATCCGGGTTGGAGACCCAGTACTTC.

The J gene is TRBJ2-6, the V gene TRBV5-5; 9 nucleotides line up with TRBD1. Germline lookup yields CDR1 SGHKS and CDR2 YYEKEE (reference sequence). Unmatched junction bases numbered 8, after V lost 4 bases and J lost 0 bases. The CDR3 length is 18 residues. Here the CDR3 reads CASSPRQGEISGANVLTF. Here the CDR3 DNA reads TGTGCCAGCAGCCCTAGACAGGGGGAGATCTCTGGGGCCAACGTCCTGACTTTC.

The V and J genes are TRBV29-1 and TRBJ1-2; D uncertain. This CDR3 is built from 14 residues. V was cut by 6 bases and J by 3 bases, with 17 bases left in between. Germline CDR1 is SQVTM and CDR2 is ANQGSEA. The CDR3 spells CSVLGISGDYGYTF. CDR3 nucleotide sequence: TGCAGCGTGCTCGGAATATCCGGAGACTATGGCTACACCTTC.

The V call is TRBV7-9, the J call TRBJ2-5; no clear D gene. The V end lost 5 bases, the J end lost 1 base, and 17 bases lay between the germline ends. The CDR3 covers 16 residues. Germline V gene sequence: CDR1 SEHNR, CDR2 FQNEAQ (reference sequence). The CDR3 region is CASSPRDMDPQETQYF. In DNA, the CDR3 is TGTGCCAGCAGCCCAAGGGATATGGATCCCCAAGAGACCCAGTACTTC.

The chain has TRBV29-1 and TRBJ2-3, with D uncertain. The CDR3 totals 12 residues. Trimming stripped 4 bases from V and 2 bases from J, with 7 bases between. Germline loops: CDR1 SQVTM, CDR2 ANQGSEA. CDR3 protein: CSVVVYTDTQYF. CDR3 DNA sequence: TGCAGCGTTGTAGTCTACACAGATACGCAGTATTTT.

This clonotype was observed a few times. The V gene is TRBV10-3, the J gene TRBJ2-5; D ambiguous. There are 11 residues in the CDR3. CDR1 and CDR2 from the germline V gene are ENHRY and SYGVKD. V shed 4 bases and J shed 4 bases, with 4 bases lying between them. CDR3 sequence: CAISVGETQYF. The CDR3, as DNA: TGTGCCATCAGTGTGGGAGAGACCCAGTACTTC.

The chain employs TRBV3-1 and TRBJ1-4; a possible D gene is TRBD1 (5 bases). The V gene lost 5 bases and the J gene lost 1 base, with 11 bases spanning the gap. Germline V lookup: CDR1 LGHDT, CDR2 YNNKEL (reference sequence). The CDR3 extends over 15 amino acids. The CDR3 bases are TGTGCCAGCAGCGCTCGGGACGGAACTAATGAAAAACTGTTTTTT. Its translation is CASSARDGTNEKLFF.

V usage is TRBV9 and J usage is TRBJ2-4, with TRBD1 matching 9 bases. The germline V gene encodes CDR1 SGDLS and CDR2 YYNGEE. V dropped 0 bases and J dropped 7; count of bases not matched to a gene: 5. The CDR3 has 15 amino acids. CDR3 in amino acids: CASSVGGQGGNIQYF. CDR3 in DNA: TGTGCCAGCAGCGTAGGGGGACAGGGAGGGAACATTCAGTACTTC.

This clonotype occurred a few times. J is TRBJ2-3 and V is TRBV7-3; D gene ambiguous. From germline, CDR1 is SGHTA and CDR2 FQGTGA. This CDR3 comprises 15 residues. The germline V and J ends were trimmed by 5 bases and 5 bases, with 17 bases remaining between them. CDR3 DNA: TGTGCCAGCAGCCACGGACGTTCGATCGGAGATACGCAGTATTTT. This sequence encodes CASSHGRSIGDTQYF.

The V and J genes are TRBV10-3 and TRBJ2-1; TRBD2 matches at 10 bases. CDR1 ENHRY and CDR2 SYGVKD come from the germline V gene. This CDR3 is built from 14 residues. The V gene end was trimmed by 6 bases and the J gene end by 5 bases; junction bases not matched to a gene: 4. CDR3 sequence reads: CAIRGLAANNEQFF. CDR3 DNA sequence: TGTGCCATCAGAGGACTAGCGGCAAACAATGAGCAGTTCTTC.

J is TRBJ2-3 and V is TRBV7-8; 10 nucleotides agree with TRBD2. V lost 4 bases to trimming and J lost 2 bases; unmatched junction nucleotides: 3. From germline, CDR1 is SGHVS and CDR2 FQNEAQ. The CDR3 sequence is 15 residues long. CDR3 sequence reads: CASSSGLADTDTQYF. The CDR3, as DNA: TGTGCCAGCAGCTCAGGACTAGCGGACACAGATACGCAGTATTTT.